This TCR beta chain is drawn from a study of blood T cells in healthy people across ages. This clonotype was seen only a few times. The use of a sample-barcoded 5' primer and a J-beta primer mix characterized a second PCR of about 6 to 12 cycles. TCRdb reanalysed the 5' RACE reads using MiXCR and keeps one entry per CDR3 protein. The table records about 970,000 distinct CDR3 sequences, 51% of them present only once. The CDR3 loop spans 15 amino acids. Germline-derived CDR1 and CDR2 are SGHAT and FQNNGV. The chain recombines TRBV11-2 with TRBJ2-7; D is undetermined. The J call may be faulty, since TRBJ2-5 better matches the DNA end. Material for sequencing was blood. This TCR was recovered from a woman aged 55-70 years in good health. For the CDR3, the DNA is TGTGCCAGCAGCTTTAACCCCACGGGCGCGGAGACCCAGTACTTC. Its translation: CASSFNPTGAETQYF.